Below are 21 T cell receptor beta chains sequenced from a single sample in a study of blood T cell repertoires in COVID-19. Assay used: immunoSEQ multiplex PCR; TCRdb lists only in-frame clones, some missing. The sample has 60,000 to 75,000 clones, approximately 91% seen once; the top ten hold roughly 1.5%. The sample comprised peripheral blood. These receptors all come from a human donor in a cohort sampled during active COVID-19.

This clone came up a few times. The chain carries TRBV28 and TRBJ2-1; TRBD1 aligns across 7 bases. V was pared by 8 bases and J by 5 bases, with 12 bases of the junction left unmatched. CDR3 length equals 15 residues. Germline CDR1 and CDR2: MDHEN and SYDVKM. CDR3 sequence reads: CASGIRDSTHNEQFF. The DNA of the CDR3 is TGTGCCAGCGGAATCAGGGACAGCACACACAATGAGCAGTTCTTC.

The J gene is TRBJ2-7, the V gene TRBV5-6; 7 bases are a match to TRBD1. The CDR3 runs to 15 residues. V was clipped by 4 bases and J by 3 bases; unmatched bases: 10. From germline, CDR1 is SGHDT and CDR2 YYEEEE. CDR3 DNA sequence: TGTGCCAGCAGCCCGGGACAGATTTTAAACTACGAGCAGTACTTC. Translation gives CASSPGQILNYEQYF.

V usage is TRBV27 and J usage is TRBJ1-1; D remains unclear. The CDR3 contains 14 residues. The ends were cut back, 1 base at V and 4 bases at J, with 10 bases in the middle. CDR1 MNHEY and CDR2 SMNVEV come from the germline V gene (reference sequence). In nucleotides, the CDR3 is TGTGCCAGCAGTTTATTAGGCGGGGTCACTGAAGCTTTCTTT. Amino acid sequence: CASSLLGGVTEAFF.

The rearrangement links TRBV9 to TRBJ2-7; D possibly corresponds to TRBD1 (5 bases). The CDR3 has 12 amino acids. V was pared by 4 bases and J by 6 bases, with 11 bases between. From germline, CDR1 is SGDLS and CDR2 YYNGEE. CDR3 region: CASSPPRGEQYF. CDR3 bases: TGTGCCAGCAGCCCCCCTAGGGGCGAGCAGTACTTC.

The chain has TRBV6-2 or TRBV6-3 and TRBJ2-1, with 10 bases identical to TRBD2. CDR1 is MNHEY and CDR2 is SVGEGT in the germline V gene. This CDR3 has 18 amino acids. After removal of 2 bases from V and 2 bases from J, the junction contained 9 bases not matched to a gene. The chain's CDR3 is CASSYGTSGMGPYNEQFF. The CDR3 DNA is TGTGCCAGCAGTTACGGCACTAGCGGGATGGGACCCTACAATGAGCAGTTCTTC.

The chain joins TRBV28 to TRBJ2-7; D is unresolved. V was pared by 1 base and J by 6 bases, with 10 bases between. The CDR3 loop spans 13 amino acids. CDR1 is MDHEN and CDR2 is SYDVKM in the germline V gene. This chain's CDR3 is CASSLLGSGEQYF. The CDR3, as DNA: TGTGCCAGCAGTTTATTGGGCAGTGGCGAGCAGTACTTC.

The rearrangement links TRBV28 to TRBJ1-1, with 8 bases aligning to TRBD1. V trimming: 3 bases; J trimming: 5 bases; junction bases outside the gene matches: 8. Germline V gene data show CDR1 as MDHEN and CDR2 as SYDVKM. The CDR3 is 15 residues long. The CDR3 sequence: CASSLSRGRGTEAFF. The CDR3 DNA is TGTGCCAGCAGTTTGTCCAGGGGGCGAGGGACTGAAGCTTTCTTT.

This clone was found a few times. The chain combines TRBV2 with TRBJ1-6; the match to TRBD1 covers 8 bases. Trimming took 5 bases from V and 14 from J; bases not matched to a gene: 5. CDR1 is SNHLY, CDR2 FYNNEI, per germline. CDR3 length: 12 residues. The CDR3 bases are TGTGCCAGCAGTCCGGGACAGGCGGCCCTCCACTTT. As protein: CASSPGQAALHF.

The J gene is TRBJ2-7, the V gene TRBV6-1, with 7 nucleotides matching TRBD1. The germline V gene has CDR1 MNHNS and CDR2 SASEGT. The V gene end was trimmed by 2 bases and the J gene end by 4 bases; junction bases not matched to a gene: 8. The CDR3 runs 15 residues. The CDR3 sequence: CASSEIQGLVYEQYF. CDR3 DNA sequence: TGTGCCAGCAGTGAAATACAGGGGTTGGTTTACGAGCAGTACTTC.

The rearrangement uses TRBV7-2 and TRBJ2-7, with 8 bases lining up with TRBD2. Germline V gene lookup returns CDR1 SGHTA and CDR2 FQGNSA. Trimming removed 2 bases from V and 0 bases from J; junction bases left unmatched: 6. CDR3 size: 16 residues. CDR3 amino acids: CASSLIAGWSSYEQYF. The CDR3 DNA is TGTGCCAGCAGCTTAATAGCGGGGTGGAGCTCCTACGAGCAGTACTTC.

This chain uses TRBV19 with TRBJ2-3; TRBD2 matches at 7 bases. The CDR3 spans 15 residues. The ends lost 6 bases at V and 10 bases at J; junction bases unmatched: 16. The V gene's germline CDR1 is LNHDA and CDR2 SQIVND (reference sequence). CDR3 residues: CASRESSGTWGAQYF. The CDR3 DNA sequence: TGTGCCAGTAGAGAGTCTAGCGGAACGTGGGGTGCGCAGTATTTT.

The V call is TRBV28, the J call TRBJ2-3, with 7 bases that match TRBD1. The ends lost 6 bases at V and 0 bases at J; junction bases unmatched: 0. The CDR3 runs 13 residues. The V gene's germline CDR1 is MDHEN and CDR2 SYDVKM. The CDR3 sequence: CASRGQSTDTQYF. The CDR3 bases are TGTGCCAGCAGGGGACAGAGCACAGATACGCAGTATTTT.

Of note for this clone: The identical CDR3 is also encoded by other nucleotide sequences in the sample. The CDR3 loop is CASSLGQGGSGNTIYF. The CDR3 coding sequence is TGCGCCAGCAGCTTGGGGCAGGGGGGATCTGGAAACACCATATATTTT. V usage is TRBV5-1 and J usage is TRBJ1-3; 7 nucleotides line up with TRBD1. This CDR3 has 16 residues. Trimming at V came to 0 bases and at J to 1 base, leaving 4 bases not matched to a gene. CDR1 SGHRS and CDR2 YFSETQ come from the germline V gene.

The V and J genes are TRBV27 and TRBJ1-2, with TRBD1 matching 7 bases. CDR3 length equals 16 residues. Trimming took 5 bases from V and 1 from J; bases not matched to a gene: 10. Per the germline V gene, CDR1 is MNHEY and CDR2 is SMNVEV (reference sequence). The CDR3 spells CASSPRTGQFNYGYTF. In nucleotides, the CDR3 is TGTGCCAGCAGTCCGCGGACAGGCCAATTTAACTATGGCTACACCTTC.

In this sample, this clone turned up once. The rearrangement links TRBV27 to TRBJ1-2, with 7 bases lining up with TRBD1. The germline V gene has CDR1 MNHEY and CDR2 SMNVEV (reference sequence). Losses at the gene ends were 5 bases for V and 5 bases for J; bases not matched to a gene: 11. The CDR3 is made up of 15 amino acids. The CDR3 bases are TGTGCCAGCAGTAGCCTAGGACAGGCCCGATATGGCTACACCTTC. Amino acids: CASSSLGQARYGYTF.

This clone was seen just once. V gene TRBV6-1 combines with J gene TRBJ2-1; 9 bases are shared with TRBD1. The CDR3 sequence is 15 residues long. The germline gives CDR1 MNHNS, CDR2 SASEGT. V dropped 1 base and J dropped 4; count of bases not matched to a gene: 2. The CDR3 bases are TGTGCCAGCAGTGAAGAGGGGACAGGGTACAATGAGCAGTTCTTC. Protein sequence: CASSEEGTGYNEQFF.

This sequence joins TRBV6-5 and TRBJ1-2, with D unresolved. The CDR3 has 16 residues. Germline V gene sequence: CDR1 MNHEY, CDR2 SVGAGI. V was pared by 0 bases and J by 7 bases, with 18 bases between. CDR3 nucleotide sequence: TGTGCCAGCAGTTACTCGAAGACGCCTGGCGGCGCTGGCTACACCTTC. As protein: CASSYSKTPGGAGYTF.

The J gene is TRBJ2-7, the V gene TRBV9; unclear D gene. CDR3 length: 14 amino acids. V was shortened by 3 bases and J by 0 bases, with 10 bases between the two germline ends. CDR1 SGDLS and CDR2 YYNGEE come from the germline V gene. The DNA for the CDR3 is TGTGCCAGCAGCGGGAGATCGGGCTCCTACGAGCAGTACTTC. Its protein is CASSGRSGSYEQYF.

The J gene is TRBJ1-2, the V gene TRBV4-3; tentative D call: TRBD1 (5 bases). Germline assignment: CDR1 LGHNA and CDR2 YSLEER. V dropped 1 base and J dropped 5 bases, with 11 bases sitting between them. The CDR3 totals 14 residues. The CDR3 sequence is CASSQVPQGYGYTF. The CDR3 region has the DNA TGCGCCAGCAGCCAAGTTCCCCAGGGATATGGCTACACCTTC.

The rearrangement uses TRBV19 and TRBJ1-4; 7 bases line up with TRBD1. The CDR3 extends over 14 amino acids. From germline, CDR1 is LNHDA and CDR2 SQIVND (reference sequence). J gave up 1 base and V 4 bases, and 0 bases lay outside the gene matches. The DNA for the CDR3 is TGTGCCAGTAGTACAGGGGGAACTAATGAAAAACTGTTTTTT. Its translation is CASSTGGTNEKLFF.

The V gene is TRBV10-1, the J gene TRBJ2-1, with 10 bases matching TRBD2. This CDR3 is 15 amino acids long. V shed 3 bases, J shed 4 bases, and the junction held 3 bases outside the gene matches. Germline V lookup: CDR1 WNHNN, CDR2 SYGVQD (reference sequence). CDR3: CASSEGLADYNEQFF. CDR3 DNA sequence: TGCGCCAGCAGTGAAGGACTAGCGGATTACAATGAGCAGTTCTTC.